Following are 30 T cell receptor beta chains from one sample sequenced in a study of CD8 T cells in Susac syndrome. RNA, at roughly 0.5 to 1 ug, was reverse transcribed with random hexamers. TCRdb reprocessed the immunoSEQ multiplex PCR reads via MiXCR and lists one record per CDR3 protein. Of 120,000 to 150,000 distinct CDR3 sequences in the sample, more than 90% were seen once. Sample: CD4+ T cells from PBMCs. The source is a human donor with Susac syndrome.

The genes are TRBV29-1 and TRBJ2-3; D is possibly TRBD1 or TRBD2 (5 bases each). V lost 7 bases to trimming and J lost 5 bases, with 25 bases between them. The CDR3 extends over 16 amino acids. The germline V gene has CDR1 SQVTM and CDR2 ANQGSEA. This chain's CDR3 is CSAGGAAQATRDTQYF. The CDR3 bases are TGCAGCGCTGGTGGAGCGGCACAGGCGACCAGAGATACGCAGTATTTT.

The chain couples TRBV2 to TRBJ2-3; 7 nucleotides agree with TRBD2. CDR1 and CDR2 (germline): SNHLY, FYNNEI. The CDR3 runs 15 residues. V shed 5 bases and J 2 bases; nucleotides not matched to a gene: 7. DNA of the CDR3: TGTGCCAGCAGTCCCTTAGCGGGCTACACAGATACGCAGTATTTT. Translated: CASSPLAGYTDTQYF.

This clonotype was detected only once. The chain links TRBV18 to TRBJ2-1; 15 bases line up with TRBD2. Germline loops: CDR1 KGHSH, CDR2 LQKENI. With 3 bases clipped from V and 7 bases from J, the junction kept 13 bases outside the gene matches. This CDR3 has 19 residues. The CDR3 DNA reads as TGTGCCAGCTCACCTGTCCCGGGACTAGCGGGAGGCGAGCGGAATGAGCAGTTCTTC. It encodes CASSPVPGLAGGERNEQFF.

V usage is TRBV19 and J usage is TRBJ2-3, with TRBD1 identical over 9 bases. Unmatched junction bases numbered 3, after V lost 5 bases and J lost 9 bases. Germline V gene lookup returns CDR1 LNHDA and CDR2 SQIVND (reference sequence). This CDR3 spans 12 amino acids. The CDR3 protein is CASSAGQGTQYF. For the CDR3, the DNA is TGTGCCAGTAGTGCCGGACAGGGGACGCAGTATTTT.

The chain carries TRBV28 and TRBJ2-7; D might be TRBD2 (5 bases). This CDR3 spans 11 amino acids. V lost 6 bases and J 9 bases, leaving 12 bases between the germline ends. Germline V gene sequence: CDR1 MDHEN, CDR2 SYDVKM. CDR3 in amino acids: CASSRGFGQYF. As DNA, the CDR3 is TGTGCCAGCAGCCGAGGGTTCGGGCAGTACTTC. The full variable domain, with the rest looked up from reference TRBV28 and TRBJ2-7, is DVKVTQSSRYLVKRTGEKVFLECVQDMDHENMFWYRQDPGLGLRLIYFSYDVKMKEKGDIPEGYSVSREKKERFSLILESASTNQTSMYLCASSRGFGQYFGPGTRLTVT.

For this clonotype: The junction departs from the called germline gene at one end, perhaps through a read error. This chain's CDR3 is CASSLPSGQGTF. For the CDR3, the DNA is TGTGCCAGCAGTCTCCCTAGTGGGCAGGGGACCTTT. The chain combines TRBV28 with TRBJ1-1, with D perhaps matching TRBD1 (6 bases). Germline CDR1 MDHEN, CDR2 SYDVKM. The CDR3 is 12 residues long. Full variable domain (remainder filled in from reference TRBV28 and TRBJ1-1): DVKVTQSSRYLVKRTGEKVFLECVQDMDHENMFWYRQDPGLGLRLIYFSYDVKMKEKGDIPEGYSVSREKKERFSLILESASTNQTSMYLCASSLPSGQGTFGQGTRLTVV.

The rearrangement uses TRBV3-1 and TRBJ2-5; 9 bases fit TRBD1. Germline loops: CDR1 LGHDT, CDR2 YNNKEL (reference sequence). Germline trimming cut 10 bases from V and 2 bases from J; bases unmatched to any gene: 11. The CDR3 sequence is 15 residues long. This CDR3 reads CAIKSGQGPQETQYF. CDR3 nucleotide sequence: TGTGCCATCAAGTCGGGACAGGGCCCGCAAGAGACCCAGTACTTC.

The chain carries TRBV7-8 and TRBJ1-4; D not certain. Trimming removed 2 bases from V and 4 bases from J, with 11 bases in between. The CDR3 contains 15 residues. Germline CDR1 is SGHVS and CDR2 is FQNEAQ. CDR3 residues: CASSLSGGVNEKLFF. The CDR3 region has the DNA TGTGCCAGCAGCTTATCAGGCGGGGTTAATGAAAAACTGTTTTTT. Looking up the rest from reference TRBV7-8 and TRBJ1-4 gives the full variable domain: GAGVSQSPRYKVAKRGQDVALRCDPISGHVSLFWYQQALGQGPEFLTYFQNEAQLDKSGLPSDRFFAERPEGSVSTLKIQRTQQEDSAVYLCASSLSGGVNEKLFFGSGTQLSVL.

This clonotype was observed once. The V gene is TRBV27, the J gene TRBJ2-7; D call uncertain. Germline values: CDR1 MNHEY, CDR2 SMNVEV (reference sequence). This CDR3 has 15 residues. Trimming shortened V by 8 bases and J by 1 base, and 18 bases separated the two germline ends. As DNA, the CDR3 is TGTGCCAGCCAATTCCAAGCCCACCCATCCTACGAGCAGTACTTC. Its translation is CASQFQAHPSYEQYF.

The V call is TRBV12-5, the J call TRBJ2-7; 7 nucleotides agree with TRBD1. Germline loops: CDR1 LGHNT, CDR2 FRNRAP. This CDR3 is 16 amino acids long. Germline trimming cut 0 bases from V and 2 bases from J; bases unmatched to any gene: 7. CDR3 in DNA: TGTGCTAGTGGTTTGGTTCTGGGACAGCTTGCCTACGAGCAGTACTTC. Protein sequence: CASGLVLGQLAYEQYF.

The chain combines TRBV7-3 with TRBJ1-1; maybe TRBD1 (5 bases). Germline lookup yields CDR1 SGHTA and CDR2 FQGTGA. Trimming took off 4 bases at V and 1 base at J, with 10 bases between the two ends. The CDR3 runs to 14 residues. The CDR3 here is CASSYQGQNTEAFF. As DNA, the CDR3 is TGTGCCAGCAGCTACCAGGGCCAGAACACTGAAGCTTTCTTT.

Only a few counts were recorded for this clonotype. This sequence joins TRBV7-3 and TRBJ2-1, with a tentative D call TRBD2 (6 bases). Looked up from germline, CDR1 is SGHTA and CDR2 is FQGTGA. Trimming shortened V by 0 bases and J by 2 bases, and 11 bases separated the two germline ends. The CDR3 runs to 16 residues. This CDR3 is CASSLTAEGTYNEQFF. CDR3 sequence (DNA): TGTGCCAGCAGCTTAACAGCGGAGGGGACCTACAATGAGCAGTTCTTC.

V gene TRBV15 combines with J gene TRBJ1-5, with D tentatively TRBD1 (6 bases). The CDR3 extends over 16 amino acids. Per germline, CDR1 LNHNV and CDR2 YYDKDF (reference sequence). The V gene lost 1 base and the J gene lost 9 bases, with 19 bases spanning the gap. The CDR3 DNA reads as TGTGCCACCAGCAGAGGGGAGGGGGACATCGGAAGGCCCCAGCATTTT. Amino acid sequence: CATSRGEGDIGRPQHF.

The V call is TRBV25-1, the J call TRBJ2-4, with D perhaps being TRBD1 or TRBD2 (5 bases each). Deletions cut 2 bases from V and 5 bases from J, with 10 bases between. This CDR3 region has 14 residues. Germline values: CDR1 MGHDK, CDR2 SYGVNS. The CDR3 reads CASSERDRQNIQYF. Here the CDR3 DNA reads TGTGCCAGCAGTGAACGGGACCGACAAAACATTCAGTACTTC.

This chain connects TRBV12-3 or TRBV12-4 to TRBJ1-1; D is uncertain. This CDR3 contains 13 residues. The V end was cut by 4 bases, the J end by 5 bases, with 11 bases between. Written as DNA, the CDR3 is TGTGCCAGCAGTTCCCCTGTGGGGACTGAAGCTTTCTTT. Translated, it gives CASSSPVGTEAFF.

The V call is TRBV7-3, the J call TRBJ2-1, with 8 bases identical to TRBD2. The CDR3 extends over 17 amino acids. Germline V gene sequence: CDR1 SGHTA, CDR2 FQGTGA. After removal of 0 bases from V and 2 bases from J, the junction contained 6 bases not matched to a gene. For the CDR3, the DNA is TGTGCCAGCAGCTTAACAGGCGCCGGGGGGGCCTACAATGAGCAGTTCTTC. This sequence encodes CASSLTGAGGAYNEQFF.

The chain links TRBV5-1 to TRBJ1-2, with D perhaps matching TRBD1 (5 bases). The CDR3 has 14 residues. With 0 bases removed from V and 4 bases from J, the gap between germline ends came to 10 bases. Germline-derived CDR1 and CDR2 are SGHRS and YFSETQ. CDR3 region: CASSLEGEIYGYTF. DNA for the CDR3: TGCGCCAGCAGCTTGGAAGGGGAGATCTATGGCTACACCTTC.

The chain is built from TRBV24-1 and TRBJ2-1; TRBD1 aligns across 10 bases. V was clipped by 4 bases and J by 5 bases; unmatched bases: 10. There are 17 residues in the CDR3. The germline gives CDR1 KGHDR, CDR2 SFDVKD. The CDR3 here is CATSEKGRQGANNEQFF. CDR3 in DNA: TGTGCCACCAGTGAAAAAGGACGACAGGGGGCTAACAATGAGCAGTTCTTC.

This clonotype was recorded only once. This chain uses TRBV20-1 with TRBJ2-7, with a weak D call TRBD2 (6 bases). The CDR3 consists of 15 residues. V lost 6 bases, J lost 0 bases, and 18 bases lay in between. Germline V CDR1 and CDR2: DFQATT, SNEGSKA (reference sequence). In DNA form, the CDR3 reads TGCAGTGCCACCGGCGGCGCGGGGTTCTCCTACGAGCAGTACTTC. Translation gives CSATGGAGFSYEQYF.

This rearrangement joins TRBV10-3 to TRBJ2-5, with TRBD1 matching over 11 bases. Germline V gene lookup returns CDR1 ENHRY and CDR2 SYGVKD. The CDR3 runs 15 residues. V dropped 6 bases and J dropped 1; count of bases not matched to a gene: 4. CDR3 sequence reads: CAIRGDRGTQETQYF. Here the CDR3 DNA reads TGTGCCATCAGGGGGGACAGGGGGACCCAAGAGACCCAGTACTTC.

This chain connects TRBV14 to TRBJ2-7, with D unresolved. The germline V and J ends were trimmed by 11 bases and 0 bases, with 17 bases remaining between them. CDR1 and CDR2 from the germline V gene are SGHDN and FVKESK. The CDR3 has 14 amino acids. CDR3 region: CAFNEASSSYEQYF. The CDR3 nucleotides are TGTGCCTTCAACGAGGCATCGAGCTCCTACGAGCAGTACTTC. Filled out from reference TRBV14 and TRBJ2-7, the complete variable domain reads EAGVTQFPSHSVIEKGQTVTLRCDPISGHDNLYWYRRVMGKEIKFLLHFVKESKQDESGMPNNRFLAERTGGTYSTLKVQPAELEDSGVYFCAFNEASSSYEQYFGPGTRLTVT.

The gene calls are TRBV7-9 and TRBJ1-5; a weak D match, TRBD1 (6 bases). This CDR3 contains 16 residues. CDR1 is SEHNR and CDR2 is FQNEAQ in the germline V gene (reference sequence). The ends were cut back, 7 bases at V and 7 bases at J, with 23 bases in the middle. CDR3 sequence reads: CASTIGTTGRRQPQHF. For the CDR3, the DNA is TGTGCCAGCACCATTGGTACCACAGGGCGAAGACAGCCCCAGCATTTT.

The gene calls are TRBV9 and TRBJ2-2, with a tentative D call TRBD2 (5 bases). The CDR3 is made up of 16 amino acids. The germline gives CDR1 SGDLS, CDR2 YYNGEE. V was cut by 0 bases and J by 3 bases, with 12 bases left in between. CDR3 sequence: CASSVGNPGYTGELFF. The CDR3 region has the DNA TGTGCCAGCAGCGTAGGCAACCCGGGGTACACCGGGGAGCTGTTTTTT. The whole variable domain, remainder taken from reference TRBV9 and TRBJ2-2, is DSGVTQTPKHLITATGQRVTLRCSPRSGDLSVYWYQQSLDQGLQFLIQYYNGEERAKGNILERFSAQQFPDLHSELNLSSLELGDSALYFCASSVGNPGYTGELFFGEGSRLTVL.

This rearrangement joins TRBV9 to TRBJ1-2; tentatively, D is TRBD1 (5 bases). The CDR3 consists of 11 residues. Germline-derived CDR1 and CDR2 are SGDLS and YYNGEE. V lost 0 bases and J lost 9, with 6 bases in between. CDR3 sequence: CASSVEGSYTF. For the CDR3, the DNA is TGTGCCAGCAGCGTAGAGGGGAGCTACACCTTC.

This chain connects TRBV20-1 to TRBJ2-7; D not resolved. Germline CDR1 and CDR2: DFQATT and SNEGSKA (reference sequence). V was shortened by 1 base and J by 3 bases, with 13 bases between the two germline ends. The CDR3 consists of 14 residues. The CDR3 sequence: CSARVGQSLYEQYF. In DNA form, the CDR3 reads TGCAGTGCTAGAGTCGGTCAGAGCCTCTACGAGCAGTACTTC.

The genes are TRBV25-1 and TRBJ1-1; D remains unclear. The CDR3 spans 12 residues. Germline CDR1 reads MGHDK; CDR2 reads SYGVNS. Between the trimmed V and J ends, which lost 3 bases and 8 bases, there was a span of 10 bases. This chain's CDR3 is CASSDVPPEAFF. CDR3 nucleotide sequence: TGTGCCAGCAGTGATGTACCGCCCGAAGCTTTCTTT.

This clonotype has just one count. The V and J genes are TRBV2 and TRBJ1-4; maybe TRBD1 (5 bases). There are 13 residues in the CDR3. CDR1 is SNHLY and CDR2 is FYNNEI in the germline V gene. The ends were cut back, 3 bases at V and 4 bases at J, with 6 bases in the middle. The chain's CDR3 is CASSETDNEKLFF. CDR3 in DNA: TGTGCCAGCAGTGAGACAGATAATGAAAAACTGTTTTTT.

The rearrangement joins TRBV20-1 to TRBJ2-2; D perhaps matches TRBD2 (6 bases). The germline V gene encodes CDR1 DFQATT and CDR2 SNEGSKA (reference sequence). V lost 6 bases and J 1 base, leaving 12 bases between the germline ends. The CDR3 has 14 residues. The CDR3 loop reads CSAGGRGNTGELFF. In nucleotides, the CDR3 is TGCAGTGCCGGAGGGAGAGGGAACACCGGGGAGCTGTTTTTT.

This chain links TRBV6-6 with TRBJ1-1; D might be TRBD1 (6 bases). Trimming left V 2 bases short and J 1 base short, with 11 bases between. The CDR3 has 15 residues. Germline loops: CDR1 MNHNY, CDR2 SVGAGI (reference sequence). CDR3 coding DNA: TGTGCCAGCAGTTACGTTCAACAGGGGAACACTGAAGCTTTCTTT. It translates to CASSYVQQGNTEAFF.

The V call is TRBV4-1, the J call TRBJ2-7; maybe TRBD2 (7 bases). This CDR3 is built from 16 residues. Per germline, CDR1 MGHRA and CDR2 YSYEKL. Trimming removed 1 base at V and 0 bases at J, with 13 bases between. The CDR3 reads CASSQVGGGASYEQYF. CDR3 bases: TGCGCCAGCAGCCAAGTAGGTGGGGGGGCCTCCTACGAGCAGTACTTC.